These 25 T cell receptor beta chains share one sample of origin, sequenced in a study of blood T cell repertoires in COVID-19. TCRdb's table, derived via immunoSEQ multiplex PCR, lists solely in-frame clones and lacks some. The sample includes about 81,000 clones, about 80% of them seen just once. Input material: peripheral blood. The receptors originated from a woman aged 50 to 65 with acute or convalescent COVID-19.

This clone has more than one count but fewer than ten. The chain carries TRBV19 and TRBJ1-1; D gene unclear. Trimming pared 3 bases from V and 5 bases from J, leaving 7 bases between. The germline V gene encodes CDR1 LNHDA and CDR2 SQIVND (reference sequence). The CDR3 sequence is 12 residues long. The CDR3 reads CASSMRETEAFF. CDR3 bases: TGTGCCAGTAGTATGCGGGAAACTGAAGCTTTCTTT.

Only one count was recorded for this clone. Other DNA variants within this sample encode the same CDR3. The chain couples TRBV28 to TRBJ1-2, with D hard to call. The CDR3 totals 14 residues. V dropped 4 bases and J dropped 0 bases, with 9 bases sitting between them. Looked up from germline, CDR1 is MDHEN and CDR2 is SYDVKM. CDR3 DNA sequence: TGTGCCAGCAGTTCAGCGTCCCCTAACTATGGCTACACCTTC. Amino acid sequence: CASSSASPNYGYTF.

V is TRBV19 and J is TRBJ2-6, with 7 bases identical to TRBD1. V shed 6 bases and J 0 bases; nucleotides not matched to a gene: 8. The germline V gene encodes CDR1 LNHDA and CDR2 SQIVND (reference sequence). This CDR3 contains 17 residues. The DNA of the CDR3 is TGTGCCAGTAGGGGACAGACTCAAAGCTCTGGGGCCAACGTCCTGACTTTC. It codes for CASRGQTQSSGANVLTF.

The chain recombines TRBV14 with TRBJ2-4, with D possibly being TRBD1 (6 bases). With 4 bases removed from V and 0 bases from J, the gap between germline ends came to 19 bases. The CDR3 sequence is 18 residues long. Germline loops: CDR1 SGHDN, CDR2 FVKESK. The CDR3 nucleotides read TGTGCCAGCAGCCTCACCAGTGGACAGAACTTAGCCAAAAACATTCAGTACTTC. It yields the protein CASSLTSGQNLAKNIQYF.

The genes are TRBV28 and TRBJ1-2; 10 bases line up with TRBD1. The CDR3 runs 17 residues. Losses at the gene ends were 4 bases for V and 6 bases for J; bases not matched to a gene: 14. Germline CDR1 MDHEN, CDR2 SYDVKM. The CDR3 reads CASSSSPGATGGHGYTF. The CDR3 nucleotides are TGTGCCAGCAGTTCATCGCCGGGCGCGACAGGGGGCCATGGCTACACCTTC.

The CDR3 DNA follows: TGTGCCAGCAGCCCGCAGACTAGCGGGGGGATCTACGAGCAGTACTTC. Amino acids: CASSPQTSGGIYEQYF. The rearrangement links TRBV7-2 to TRBJ2-7; 13 bases align to TRBD2. From germline, CDR1 is SGHTA and CDR2 FQGNSA. This CDR3 spans 16 amino acids. Unmatched junction bases numbered 7, after V lost 5 bases and J lost 3 bases.

The CDR3 DNA sequence: TGTGCCAGTAGTCTCAGGGGTTATAATTCACCCCTCCACTTT. This gives the protein CASSLRGYNSPLHF. The chain combines TRBV19 with TRBJ1-6, with D tentatively TRBD1 (6 bases). The CDR3 loop spans 14 amino acids. The ends were cut back, 5 bases at V and 4 bases at J, with 9 bases in the middle. In germline, CDR1 is LNHDA, CDR2 SQIVND (reference sequence).

The rearrangement links TRBV23-1 to TRBJ1-2; the D gene is possibly TRBD1 (5 bases). TRBV23-1 is known as an ORF, though its function is uncertain. This CDR3 spans 15 amino acids. Trimming took off 6 bases at V and 4 bases at J, with 18 bases between the two ends. The CDR3 spells CASSHREGTPYGYTF. CDR3 DNA: TGCGCCAGCAGCCACCGGGAGGGGACCCCCTATGGCTACACCTTC.

The chain couples TRBV5-4 to TRBJ2-5, with D perhaps TRBD1 (5 bases). This CDR3 is built from 11 residues. V was trimmed by 5 bases and J by 7 bases, leaving 9 bases between them. Germline-derived CDR1 and CDR2 are SGHNT and YYREEE (reference sequence). The CDR3 loop reads CASSLGVTQYF. The CDR3 nucleotides read TGTGCCAGCAGTCTAGGGGTGACCCAGTACTTC.

This clone was detected only a few times. The chain carries TRBV28 and TRBJ1-1; D call uncertain. Germline V CDR1 and CDR2: MDHEN, SYDVKM. This CDR3 is built from 18 residues. V lost 3 bases to trimming and J lost 1 base, with 21 bases between them. CDR3 sequence (DNA): TGTGCCAGCAGTTTTGGCTCAATGGAGGATGGGAAGAACACTGAAGCTTTCTTT. This encodes CASSFGSMEDGKNTEAFF.

V and J are TRBV7-6 and TRBJ2-5; 9 nucleotides align to TRBD2. The CDR3 covers 16 residues. With V trimmed by 2 bases and J by 2 bases, 6 bases remained unmatched. Germline CDR1 and CDR2: SGHVS and FNYEAQ. The CDR3 sequence is CASSLTAAGGQETQYF. The CDR3 coding sequence is TGTGCCAGCAGCTTAACCGCAGCGGGGGGTCAAGAGACCCAGTACTTC.

Worth noting for this clone: A junction end diverges from the germline sequence, so it may reflect a read error. The chain combines TRBV30 with TRBJ2-1, with unresolved D. The CDR3 runs 13 residues. Germline V gene lookup returns CDR1 GTSNPN and CDR2 SVGIG (reference sequence). CDR3 nucleotide sequence: TGTACCTGGAGTGTATTGAGTTCGAATGAGCAGTTCTTC. Its protein is CTWSVLSSNEQFF. The variable domain in full, completed from reference TRBV30 and TRBJ2-1, reads SQTIHQWPATLVQPVGSPLSLECTVEGTSNPNLYWYRQAAGRGLQLLFYSVGIGQISSEVPQNLSASRPQDRQFILSSKKLLLSDSGFYLCTWSVLSSNEQFFGPGTRLTVL.

CDR3 in amino acids: CASYRANTGELFF. CDR3 nucleotides: TGTGCCAGTTACAGGGCTAACACCGGGGAGCTGTTTTTT. The V and J genes are TRBV19 and TRBJ2-2, with a possible D match to TRBD1 (6 bases). Per germline, CDR1 LNHDA and CDR2 SQIVND (reference sequence). V lost 8 bases and J lost 2, with 9 bases in between. The CDR3 runs to 13 residues. Supplemented by reference TRBV19 and TRBJ2-2, the full variable domain reads DGGITQSPKYLFRKEGQNVTLSCEQNLNHDAMYWYRQDPGQGLRLIYYSQIVNDFQKGDIAEGYSVSREKKESFPLTVTSAQKNPTAFYLCASYRANTGELFFGEGSRLTVL.

The rearrangement uses TRBV6-2 or TRBV6-3 and TRBJ1-5; 8 nucleotides align to TRBD1. The CDR3 spans 14 residues. Germline trimming cut 4 bases from V and 5 bases from J; bases unmatched to any gene: 4. Germline CDR1 is MNHEY and CDR2 is SVGEGT. This CDR3 reads CASSFGQGDQPQHF. As DNA, the CDR3 is TGTGCCAGCAGTTTTGGACAGGGAGATCAGCCCCAGCATTTT.

V and J are TRBV1 and TRBJ2-7; whether TRBD1, the table's D call, matches the DNA was not checked. TRBV1 is described as a pseudogene. The CDR3 is 17 residues long. Here the CDR3 reads CTSSQEIHRGGPVEQYF. The CDR3 DNA sequence: TGCACCAGCAGCCAAGAGATACACAGGGGGGGGCCAGTCGAGCAGTACTTC.

J is TRBJ1-2 and V is TRBV6-5; D is unresolved. Germline CDR1 MNHEY, CDR2 SVGAGI. V shed 4 bases and J shed 0 bases, with 15 bases lying between them. This CDR3 region has 16 residues. CDR3 in amino acids: CASSSHPVKPNYGYTF. For the CDR3, the DNA is TGTGCCAGCAGTTCCCACCCGGTCAAGCCTAACTATGGCTACACCTTC.

The chain uses TRBV4-1 and TRBJ2-5; TRBD2 is a possible D gene (6 bases). The CDR3 runs to 13 residues. Per germline, CDR1 MGHRA and CDR2 YSYEKL. V shed 6 bases and J shed 5 bases, with 13 bases lying between them. CDR3 bases: TGCGCCAGCAGAGGCAGGGAGGAGGAGACCCAGTACTTC. Encoded protein: CASRGREEETQYF.

This rearrangement joins TRBV7-8 to TRBJ2-1; weak D call: TRBD1 (5 bases). Germline loops: CDR1 SGHVS, CDR2 FQNEAQ. The CDR3 contains 14 residues. Trimming removed 5 bases at V and 4 bases at J, with 12 bases between. The CDR3 sequence is CASSPMTEYNEQFF. The CDR3 DNA follows: TGTGCCAGCAGCCCGATGACAGAGTACAATGAGCAGTTCTTC.

This chain's CDR3 is CASSLGTSGGASYEQYF. CDR3 bases: TGTGCCAGCAGTTTGGGGACTAGCGGGGGGGCCTCCTACGAGCAGTACTTC. J is TRBJ2-7 and V is TRBV27; 16 bases match TRBD2. V lost 3 bases, J lost 0 bases, and 2 bases stayed unmatched. Germline values: CDR1 MNHEY, CDR2 SMNVEV (reference sequence). CDR3 length: 17 residues.

The rearrangement joins TRBV4-1 to TRBJ1-2, with D unresolved. The CDR3 runs to 15 residues. Germline CDR1 is MGHRA and CDR2 is YSYEKL. Trimming took 0 bases from V and 1 from J, leaving 9 bases between them. This CDR3 reads CASSQDPGVNYGYTF. CDR3 nucleotide sequence: TGCGCCAGCAGCCAAGATCCCGGGGTTAACTATGGCTACACCTTC.

The V call is TRBV3-1 (or the pseudogene TRBV3-2), the J call TRBJ2-7; the match to TRBD1 covers 11 bases. Germline lookup yields CDR1 LGHDT and CDR2 YNNKEL (reference sequence). V shed 4 bases, J shed 3 bases, and the junction held 2 bases outside the gene matches. The CDR3 consists of 14 residues. Written as DNA, the CDR3 is TGTGCCAGCAGCCCCGGGACAGGGGGCTACGAGCAGTACTTC. Translated: CASSPGTGGYEQYF.

This chain uses TRBV27 with TRBJ2-1; the match to TRBD1 covers 12 bases. After removal of 4 bases from V and 9 bases from J, the junction contained 7 bases not matched to a gene. From germline, CDR1 is MNHEY and CDR2 SMNVEV (reference sequence). The CDR3 extends over 15 amino acids. As DNA, the CDR3 is TGTGCCAGCAGTTCCCGGGACAGGGGGCACCCTGAGCAGTTCTTC. This sequence encodes CASSSRDRGHPEQFF.

This sequence joins TRBV12-3 or TRBV12-4 and TRBJ1-1; unclear D gene. The germline V and J ends were trimmed by 3 bases and 6 bases, with 8 bases remaining between them. This CDR3 spans 12 amino acids. The CDR3 DNA sequence: TGTGCCAGCAGTTTTGGGCCCTCTGAAGCTTTCTTT. This translates into CASSFGPSEAFF.

Comment on this clone: The sample holds other DNA sequences that translate to the same CDR3. This chain links TRBV19 with TRBJ2-4; 8 bases line up with TRBD1. The CDR3 spans 18 residues. The germline V gene has CDR1 LNHDA and CDR2 SQIVND (reference sequence). V was clipped by 2 bases and J by 2 bases; unmatched bases: 11. As DNA, the CDR3 is TGTGCCAGTAGTATAAGCTCGGCAGGGGGCGCGTCCAAAAACATTCAGTACTTC. Translation gives CASSISSAGGASKNIQYF. The variable domain in full, with the rest retrieved from reference TRBV19 and TRBJ2-4, is DGGITQSPKYLFRKEGQNVTLSCEQNLNHDAMYWYRQDPGQGLRLIYYSQIVNDFQKGDIAEGYSVSREKKESFPLTVTSAQKNPTAFYLCASSISSAGGASKNIQYFGAGTRLSVL.

The chain links TRBV24-1 to TRBJ2-3; D is ambiguous. CDR1 KGHDR and CDR2 SFDVKD come from the germline V gene. The V end was cut by 10 bases, the J end by 5 bases, with 3 bases between. The CDR3 sequence is 9 residues long. CDR3 loop: CATKDTQYF. CDR3 DNA: TGTGCCACTAAAGATACGCAGTATTTT.